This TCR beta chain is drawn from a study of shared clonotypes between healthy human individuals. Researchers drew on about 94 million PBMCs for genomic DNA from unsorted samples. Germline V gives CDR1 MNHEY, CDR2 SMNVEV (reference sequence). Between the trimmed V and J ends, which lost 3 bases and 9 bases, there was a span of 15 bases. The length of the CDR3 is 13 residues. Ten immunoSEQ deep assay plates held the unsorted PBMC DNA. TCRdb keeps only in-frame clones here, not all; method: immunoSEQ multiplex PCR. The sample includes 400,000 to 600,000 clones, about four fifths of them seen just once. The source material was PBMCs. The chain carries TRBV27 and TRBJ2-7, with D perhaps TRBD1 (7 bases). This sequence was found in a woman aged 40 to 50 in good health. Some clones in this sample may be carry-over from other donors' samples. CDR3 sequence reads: CASSFGRQGGQYF. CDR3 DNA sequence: TGTGCCAGCAGTTTTGGAAGACAGGGAGGGCAGTACTTC.